This T cell receptor beta chain originates from a study of shared clonotypes between healthy human individuals (dated by TCRdb to the early 2020s). Notes on the research overall: A few men and a couple of women, aged 18 to 49 years, made up the cohort. For each donor, CD4 naive and CD4 memory were each run on three plates, CD8 naive on two plates, and CD8 memory on one plate. To estimate repertoire size and how much clonotypes are shared between individuals, the study performed deep sequencing of blood TCR repertoires from roughly five healthy adults. Different laboratories and diverse techniques were used to prepare libraries and sequence TCR repertoires, to increase sequencing depth and limit assay-specific biases. Per donor, leukapheresis produced somewhere between about 0.94 and 9 billion PBMCs. Here is what the overall study found, with its caveats: Pairwise subsampling indicated that sequencing depth was expected to affect the degree of clonotype sharing among donors. Because the study included a small number of donors, the genetic and exposure-history diversity represented was limited. When several donors were compared, the shared fraction of clonotypes was approximately 5% for naive CD4, less than 4% for naive CD8, about 2.5% for memory CD4, and 0.4% for memory CD8. Sampling was restricted to blood, and TCR repertoires in tissue are likely to differ from TCR repertoires in blood. Higher generation probabilities were observed for clonotypes shared by all four sorted-subset donors than for non-shared clonotypes. Naive subsets generally had larger estimated clonotype richness than memory subsets did. Rarefaction of sorted-subset datasets indicated incomplete sequencing despite the large sequencing depth.

TCR CDR3 regions were amplified from genomic DNA by multiplex PCR using the deep immunoSEQ assay. For each cell subset, the extracted genomic DNA was distributed evenly across all wells of several immunoSEQ 96-well plates, and each plate served as one replicate. For sorted subsets, each replicate PCR was loaded with about 200 ng genomic DNA, equivalent to 32,000 or so T cell genomes. The purified libraries were quantified using a Qubit 3.0 fluorometer, sized with a Bioanalyzer 2100, and then quantified again using the KAPA Library Quantification kit. Every immunoSEQ 96-well plate was sequenced on a separate single-read 150-cycle Illumina NextSeq 550 flow cell. The study's processing was this. Because the immunoSEQ output included only junctional sequences and no quality scores, the filtering could not be the same as the filtering used for full-length reads. To assign V/J genes and CDR3, sequences were annotated using PyIR, a Python wrapper for IgBLAST v1.9, with IMGT germline references. Reads with weak V/J assignments (E-value above 1e-6), missing CDR3, stop codons, out-of-frame junctions, or ambiguous translated residues were removed. V3J clonotypes were defined by identical inferred V gene, J gene, and CDR3 amino acid sequence. To compute the percentage overlap between repertoires, the number of shared unique clonotypes was divided by the size of the smaller repertoire. Richness of each repertoire was evaluated using RTK rarefaction, the Chao1 estimator, and Recon v2.1 estimates of unobserved clonotypes. OLGA was used to compute generation probabilities for all TCRbeta clonotypes that the gDNA method yielded from a handful of donors. The table was pulled from immuneACCESS by TCRdb, which kept in-frame rearrangements only. Such tables lose some clones; where checked, under half of the loss comes from unresolved V genes, and the rest has no known cause. V and J calls and clone size are those listed in that table; D and trimming were worked out from the DNA. A total of fewer than 200,000 clones appear in this sample, 85% to 95% of them only once. The ten most abundant clones make up more than 0.06% of the sample.

Spanning cysteine to phenylalanine, the CDR3 consists of 15 amino acids. Just the 45-base CDR3 DNA is kept, in frame starting at base 1. V loses 2 bases of germline sequence and J loses 2 bases, and the interval between the two ends is 9 bases. CDR1 and CDR2, per the germline V gene (reference sequence), are LNHDA and SQIVND. For this clone: Its recognized antigen is unknown. No base qualities exist here, and no much larger clone lies one base off it.

Donors were healthy HIV-negative adults with no recently reported acute infections or vaccinations. Only Caucasian adults living in Nashville, Tennessee, USA were represented among the donors. Magnetic negative selection was used to enrich CD4+ T cells, after which naive cells were positively selected on CD45RA and the negative fraction became the memory subset. After blood collection by leukapheresis, PBMCs were isolated using Ficoll-Histopaque density gradient centrifugation and then cryopreserved in the vapor phase of liquid nitrogen. Analytical flow cytometry was used to check the purity and quantity of every magnetically sorted T cell population. Each sorted fraction had its genomic DNA isolated and then quantified by UV absorbance on a Nanodrop 2000c.

This receptor chain uses TRBV19 and TRBJ1-4, with a tentative D gene TRBD1 over 5 matching bases. This receptor was taken from a woman aged 25-40 years in good health. Sample: naive CD4+ T cells sorted from blood. What the cell subset or site label conveys for this sample: CD45RA+ positively selected. In nucleotides, the sequence is TGTGCCAGTAGTATATCTCGGGGCACTAATGAAAAACTGTTTTTT. Its product reads: CASSISRGTNEKLFF.